Below, 25 T cell receptor beta chains from the same sample are listed, as sequenced in a study of cytomegalovirus exposure and HLA in healthy donors. Primers: 60 Vbeta forward and 13 Jbeta reverse. This table comes from immunoSEQ multiplex PCR, and its TCRdb copy is limited to in-frame clones, with some not included. The table shows roughly 110,000 clones, with 65% to 85% occurring only once. Sequencing was done on a sample of PBMCs. The receptors stem from a man in his late teens or twenties in good health and CMV-seronegative.

The chain uses TRBV6-1 and TRBJ1-1, with D unresolved. This CDR3 has 13 amino acids. The V gene lost 5 bases and the J gene lost 4 bases, with 11 bases spanning the gap. CDR1 and CDR2 from the germline V gene are MNHNS and SASEGT. The CDR3 nucleotides read TGTGCCAGCAGTTATGTGGGCCCCACTGAAGCTTTCTTT. This gives the protein CASSYVGPTEAFF.

The V gene is TRBV14, the J gene TRBJ1-6; D perhaps matches TRBD1 (5 bases). The germline V gene encodes CDR1 SGHDN and CDR2 FVKESK. The CDR3 consists of 16 residues. The V end lost 1 base, the J end lost 3 bases, and 10 bases lay between the germline ends. The CDR3 is CASSQADSYYNSPLHF. In DNA, the CDR3 is TGTGCCAGCAGCCAAGCCGACAGTTACTATAATTCACCCCTCCACTTT.

In its sample, this clone was seen a few times. The chain couples TRBV19 to TRBJ1-1, with 7 bases fitting TRBD1. The CDR3 totals 15 residues. Germline CDR1 reads LNHDA; CDR2 reads SQIVND (reference sequence). The V segment lost 5 bases and the J segment 6 bases; nucleotides outside the gene matches: 12. CDR3 in DNA: TGTGCCAGTAGTGTACAGGGGCCCTCCCACGCTGAAGCTTTCTTT. This translates into CASSVQGPSHAEAFF.

This chain uses TRBV4-3 with TRBJ1-1; D remains unclear. The CDR3 covers 15 residues. Germline V gives CDR1 LGHNA, CDR2 YSLEER. Trimming left V 1 base short and J 5 bases short, with 14 bases between. The DNA for the CDR3 is TGCGCCAGCAGCCAAGGTGCAGGCTCGAGTACTGAAGCTTTCTTT. Protein product: CASSQGAGSSTEAFF.

V is TRBV5-1 and J is TRBJ2-2; D might be TRBD1 (6 bases). Germline V gene lookup returns CDR1 SGHRS and CDR2 YFSETQ. V lost 0 bases and J lost 4, with 19 bases in between. CDR3 length equals 18 residues. CDR3 protein: CASSLGTRVWGPTGELFF. CDR3 nucleotides: TGCGCCAGCAGCTTGGGGACCAGGGTTTGGGGGCCCACCGGGGAGCTGTTTTTT.

In regard to this clone: Compared with germline, one end of the junction differs, possibly owing to a read error. The rearrangement links TRBV6-5 to TRBJ1-2; 7 bases are shared with TRBD1. This CDR3 contains 15 residues. In germline, CDR1 is MNHEY, CDR2 SVGAGI. The CDR3 region is CASSYSRGAGGGYPF. The CDR3 DNA reads as TGTGCCAGCAGTTACTCGAGGGGAGCAGGAGGGGGCTACCCCTTC.

This chain connects TRBV7-2 to TRBJ2-3; 8 nucleotides match TRBD2. Germline CDR1 and CDR2: SGHTA and FQGNSA. The J segment lost 0 bases and the V segment lost 5 bases, leaving 10 bases of the junction unmatched. This CDR3 is built from 17 residues. The DNA of the CDR3 is TGTGCCAGCAGCCTAGATGAAGCGGGGGCGAGCACAGATACGCAGTATTTT. Amino acids: CASSLDEAGASTDTQYF.

The chain recombines TRBV5-4 with TRBJ2-7; TRBD2 aligns across 9 bases. CDR1 is SGHNT and CDR2 is YYREEE in the germline V gene (reference sequence). This CDR3 spans 15 amino acids. V shed 1 base and J 6 bases; nucleotides not matched to a gene: 8. This CDR3 is CASSLKAGGFSEQYF. The CDR3 bases are TGTGCCAGCAGCTTGAAAGCGGGGGGATTCTCCGAGCAGTACTTC.

The chain uses TRBV10-3 and TRBJ1-1; tentative D call: TRBD1 (5 bases). CDR3 length: 16 residues. Germline lookup yields CDR1 ENHRY and CDR2 SYGVKD. Trimming shortened V by 8 bases and J by 5 bases, and 24 bases separated the two germline ends. The CDR3 loop reads CAISSSWGGGGTEAFF. DNA of the CDR3: TGTGCCATCTCCTCGAGTTGGGGCGGTGGGGGGACTGAAGCTTTCTTT.

This clone was found a few times. The chain couples TRBV7-9 to TRBJ2-3; 11 positions match TRBD2. CDR1 is SEHNR and CDR2 is FQNEAQ in the germline V gene (reference sequence). The V segment lost 5 bases and the J segment 6 bases; nucleotides outside the gene matches: 13. This CDR3 has 17 amino acids. The CDR3 DNA reads as TGTGCCAGCAGCACAGACACTAGCGGGGGACGATTGGATACGCAGTATTTT. Translation: CASSTDTSGGRLDTQYF.

This clone was observed a single time. This chain uses TRBV28 with TRBJ1-5; D not resolved. The CDR3 is 14 amino acids. The germline CDR1 and CDR2 sequences are MDHEN and SYDVKM. V lost 6 bases to trimming and J lost 1 base, with 10 bases between them. The CDR3 region is CASRGVSSNQPQHF. The CDR3 DNA sequence: TGTGCCAGCAGGGGCGTCAGCAGCAATCAGCCCCAGCATTTT. Complete variable domain (other parts from reference TRBV28 and TRBJ1-5): DVKVTQSSRYLVKRTGEKVFLECVQDMDHENMFWYRQDPGLGLRLIYFSYDVKMKEKGDIPEGYSVSREKKERFSLILESASTNQTSMYLCASRGVSSNQPQHFGDGTRLSIL.

The V and J genes are TRBV9 and TRBJ2-3; 10 bases are shared with TRBD2. V lost 5 bases, J lost 6 bases, and 6 bases stayed unmatched. Germline V lookup: CDR1 SGDLS, CDR2 YYNGEE. CDR3 length: 14 residues. Written as DNA, the CDR3 is TGTGCCAGCAGTAAACTAGCGGGGAGGGATACGCAGTATTTT. The encoded protein is CASSKLAGRDTQYF.

This chain links TRBV7-3 with TRBJ2-6, with D unresolved. Trimming left V 0 bases short and J 0 bases short, with 9 bases between. The CDR3 consists of 17 residues. Germline V lookup: CDR1 SGHTA, CDR2 FQGTGA. CDR3 protein: CASSLTTHGSGANVLTF. The CDR3 DNA sequence: TGTGCCAGCAGCTTAACTACCCACGGCTCTGGGGCCAACGTCCTGACTTTC.

This clone was seen a few times. The V gene is TRBV6-5, the J gene TRBJ2-1, with 9 bases identical to TRBD2. From germline, CDR1 is MNHEY and CDR2 SVGAGI. The length of the CDR3 is 15 residues. Unmatched junction bases numbered 4, after V lost 3 bases and J lost 4 bases. CDR3 residues: CASSYVAGGYNEQFF. In DNA form, the CDR3 reads TGTGCCAGCAGTTATGTCGCGGGGGGGTACAATGAGCAGTTCTTC.

The sample holds a few counts of this clone. This CDR3 is CASSAGTGRGTEAFF. The CDR3 region has the DNA TGTGCCAGCAGTGCCGGGACAGGGCGGGGAACTGAAGCTTTCTTT. V usage is TRBV6-4 and J usage is TRBJ1-1, with 9 nucleotides matching TRBD1. Per germline, CDR1 MRHNA and CDR2 SNTAGT. The trim removed 4 bases at V and 5 bases at J, leaving 8 bases unmatched. The CDR3 sequence is 15 residues long.

V gene TRBV4-3 combines with J gene TRBJ2-5, with a weak D call TRBD2 (5 bases). The germline V gene encodes CDR1 LGHNA and CDR2 YSLEER. V lost 2 bases and J 5 bases, leaving 12 bases between the germline ends. CDR3 size: 14 residues. DNA of the CDR3: TGCGCCAGCAGCCAAAGAACTAGAGGGGAGACCCAGTACTTC. Translating gives CASSQRTRGETQYF.

This chain links TRBV6-5 with TRBJ1-2; 8 bases line up with TRBD1. V was clipped by 0 bases and J by 8 bases; unmatched bases: 11. The CDR3 contains 16 residues. Germline V gene data show CDR1 as MNHEY and CDR2 as SVGAGI. The CDR3 sequence: CASSYSSPGGAEGYTF. CDR3 DNA: TGTGCCAGCAGTTACTCGAGCCCAGGGGGCGCGGAGGGCTACACCTTC.

This clone was counted only a few times. The chain joins TRBV6-4 to TRBJ2-3; tentatively, D is TRBD1 (6 bases). CDR1 is MRHNA and CDR2 is SNTAGT in the germline V gene. V was clipped by 4 bases and J by 1 base, with 9 bases between them. The CDR3 is 14 amino acids. CDR3 sequence reads: CASSVQGGTDTQYF. DNA for the CDR3: TGTGCCAGCAGTGTACAGGGCGGCACAGATACGCAGTATTTT.

This clone was seen a handful of times. The chain is built from TRBV28 and TRBJ2-1; tentatively, D is TRBD2 (6 bases). V was trimmed by 7 bases and J by 13 bases, leaving 17 bases between them. Per germline, CDR1 MDHEN and CDR2 SYDVKM. The CDR3 spans 12 residues. The CDR3 DNA follows: TGTGCCAGCACGAGGAGGACTAACCCCCAGTTCTTC. Translated: CASTRRTNPQFF.

V usage is TRBV19 and J usage is TRBJ1-1; D unclear. V lost 5 bases, J lost 0 bases, and 13 bases lay in between. CDR3 size: 15 residues. Germline CDR1 LNHDA, CDR2 SQIVND (reference sequence). The CDR3 coding sequence is TGTGCCAGTAGTTCCCGAACTCAACTGAACACTGAAGCTTTCTTT. It encodes CASSSRTQLNTEAFF.

This clone was counted a single time. The chain joins TRBV27 to TRBJ2-5; the D gene is possibly TRBD1 (5 bases). V lost 4 bases and J 4 bases, leaving 13 bases between the germline ends. This CDR3 spans 14 amino acids. In germline, CDR1 is MNHEY, CDR2 SMNVEV (reference sequence). CDR3 in amino acids: CASSSRVVGETQYF. The CDR3 DNA follows: TGTGCCAGCAGTTCCAGGGTAGTAGGAGAGACCCAGTACTTC.

The sample holds one count of this clone. The V gene is TRBV5-1, the J gene TRBJ2-5; 9 positions match TRBD1. The CDR3 extends over 15 amino acids. V gave up 3 bases and J gave up 5 bases; unmatched junction bases: 8. Per germline, CDR1 SGHRS and CDR2 YFSETQ. The CDR3: CASSWTGTGRETQYF. As DNA, the CDR3 is TGCGCCAGCAGCTGGACCGGGACAGGGAGGGAGACCCAGTACTTC.

The V call is TRBV7-6, the J call TRBJ2-3; D possibly corresponds to TRBD1 (6 bases). Germline assignment: CDR1 SGHVS and CDR2 FNYEAQ. V gave up 4 bases and J gave up 0 bases, with 20 bases separating them. CDR3 length equals 18 residues. The CDR3 region is CASSSSRLGHPSTDTQYF. DNA for the CDR3: TGTGCCAGCAGCTCCTCCCGTCTGGGACACCCTAGCACAGATACGCAGTATTTT.

The chain employs TRBV29-1 and TRBJ2-7, with TRBD2 matching over 7 bases. The CDR3 consists of 13 residues. The germline V gene has CDR1 SQVTM and CDR2 ANQGSEA. V was clipped by 6 bases and J by 4 bases; unmatched bases: 9. The CDR3 protein is CSVRLAGVYEQYF. The CDR3 coding sequence is TGCAGCGTCCGTCTGGCGGGGGTTTACGAGCAGTACTTC.

The V gene is TRBV2, the J gene TRBJ1-3, with a possible D match to TRBD1 (5 bases). The V gene's germline CDR1 is SNHLY and CDR2 FYNNEI. With 2 bases removed from V and 0 bases from J, the gap between germline ends came to 11 bases. CDR3 length equals 16 residues. The CDR3: CASSEWGGFSGNTIYF. CDR3 nucleotides: TGTGCCAGCAGTGAATGGGGGGGTTTCTCTGGAAACACCATATATTTT.